This T cell receptor beta chain was observed in a study of T cell responses to AZD1222 COVID-19 vaccine. Turning to this clone: The antigen remains unidentified.

Study findings and constraints: Repertoires were collected only later (after the peak T cell response had occurred).

This table comes from immunoSEQ multiplex PCR, and its TCRdb copy is limited to in-frame clones, with some not included. The sample lists 60,000 to 80,000 clones; roughly 89% were seen once. Deletions cut 5 bases from V and 5 bases from J, with 16 bases between. The CDR3 totals 15 residues. The germline gives CDR1 SGHTA, CDR2 FQGNSA. Specimen: peripheral blood, collected on day 0 of AZD1222 vaccination. The chain carries TRBV7-2 and TRBJ1-3; no clear D. The TCR sequence derives from an adult in good health. CDR3 protein: CASSHPGGRRNTIYF. The CDR3 DNA reads as TGTGCCAGCAGCCACCCCGGAGGGAGGAGAAACACCATATATTTT.